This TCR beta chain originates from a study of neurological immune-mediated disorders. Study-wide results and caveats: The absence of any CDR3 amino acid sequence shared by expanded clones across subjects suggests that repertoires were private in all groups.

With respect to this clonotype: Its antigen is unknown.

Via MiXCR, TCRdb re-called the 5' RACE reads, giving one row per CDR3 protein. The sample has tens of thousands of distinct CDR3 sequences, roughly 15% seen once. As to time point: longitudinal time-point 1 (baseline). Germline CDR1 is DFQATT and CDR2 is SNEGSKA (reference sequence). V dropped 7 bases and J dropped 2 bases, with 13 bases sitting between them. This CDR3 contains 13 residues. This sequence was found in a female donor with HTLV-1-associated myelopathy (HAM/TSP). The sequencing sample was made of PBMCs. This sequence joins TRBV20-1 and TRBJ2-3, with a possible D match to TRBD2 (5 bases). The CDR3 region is CSGDYPNTDTQYF. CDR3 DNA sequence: TGCAGTGGCGACTACCCGAACACAGATACGCAGTATTTT.